This T cell receptor (beta chain) originates from a study of cytomegalovirus exposure and HLA in healthy donors. Primers: 60 Vbeta forward and 13 Jbeta reverse. Profiling relied on immunoSEQ multiplex PCR, and the TCRdb table lists in-frame clones only, not all of them. This table holds 140,000 to 150,000 clones, roughly three quarters found once. About this clone itself: Its antigen is unknown.

The study's findings and limits: Sequencing depth roughly uniform across donors was assumed in presence/absence analyses. Per published reports, the classifier diagnosed cytomegalovirus status with high specificity and sensitivity.

Germline CDR1 SGHAT, CDR2 FQNNGV. The V segment lost 5 bases and the J segment 11 bases; nucleotides outside the gene matches: 5. The CDR3 loop spans 12 amino acids. This TCR came from a woman in her forties in good health and CMV-seropositive. Source material: PBMCs. The chain couples TRBV11-2 to TRBJ1-3; 8 nucleotides agree with TRBD1. The CDR3 is CASSLDRGPIYF. The DNA of the CDR3 is TGTGCCAGCAGCCTTGACAGGGGCCCCATATATTTT.